The 11 T cell receptor beta chains below come from one sample, sequenced in a study of blood T cell repertoires in COVID-19. Some clones are missing from TCRdb's copy, which holds only in-frame ones; the method was immunoSEQ multiplex PCR. The sample lists 270,000 or so clones, about 80% occurring once. Material for sequencing was peripheral blood. All receptors derive from a woman aged 45-59 years who had recovered from COVID-19.

The chain couples TRBV19 to TRBJ1-5; 7 bases fit TRBD1. In germline, CDR1 is LNHDA, CDR2 SQIVND (reference sequence). CDR3 length equals 15 residues. V dropped 3 bases and J dropped 0; count of bases not matched to a gene: 2. For the CDR3, the DNA is TGTGCCAGTAGTATGACAGGGAGTAGCAATCAGCCCCAGCATTTT. Protein: CASSMTGSSNQPQHF.

This chain uses TRBV30 with TRBJ1-3; D is undetermined. CDR3 size: 13 residues. The V end was cut by 2 bases, the J end by 4 bases, with 9 bases between. Germline-derived CDR1 and CDR2 are GTSNPN and SVGIG (reference sequence). This CDR3 is CAWSIESGNTIYF. For the CDR3, the DNA is TGTGCCTGGAGTATCGAGAGCGGAAACACCATATATTTT.

The chain links TRBV5-6 to TRBJ2-7; D is ambiguous. CDR3 length: 15 residues. In germline, CDR1 is SGHDT, CDR2 YYEEEE. Deletions cut 0 bases from V and 4 bases from J, with 14 bases between. The CDR3 spells CASSLAYFESYEQYF. The CDR3 bases are TGTGCCAGCAGCTTGGCGTACTTCGAATCTTACGAGCAGTACTTC.

This chain uses TRBV18 with TRBJ2-7; 11 nucleotides line up with TRBD2. V lost 3 bases, J lost 3 bases, and 7 bases stayed unmatched. The length of the CDR3 is 16 residues. The germline V gene encodes CDR1 KGHSH and CDR2 LQKENI. CDR3 protein: CASSPLAGGPNYEQYF. DNA of the CDR3: TGTGCCAGCTCACCCCTAGCGGGAGGCCCTAACTACGAGCAGTACTTC.

This clone was observed a few times. The chain combines TRBV28 with TRBJ2-1; 8 bases agree with TRBD2. Unmatched junction bases numbered 12, after V lost 7 bases and J lost 4 bases. The CDR3 has 16 residues. Looked up from germline, CDR1 is MDHEN and CDR2 is SYDVKM. CDR3 DNA: TGTGCCAGCAACGGCGGGGGGCCTAGCGGTTACAATGAGCAGTTCTTC. This codes for CASNGGGPSGYNEQFF.

This chain joins TRBV5-1 and TRBJ2-1, with 10 nucleotides matching TRBD2. V trimming: 4 bases; J trimming: 5 bases; junction bases outside the gene matches: 6. The CDR3 is 15 residues long. The germline gives CDR1 SGHRS, CDR2 YFSETQ. CDR3 residues: CASSVGTSEHNEQFF. In DNA form, the CDR3 reads TGCGCCAGCAGCGTCGGGACTAGCGAGCACAATGAGCAGTTCTTC.

This clone was counted a few times. V gene TRBV9 combines with J gene TRBJ2-7; D unresolved. The germline V gene has CDR1 SGDLS and CDR2 YYNGEE. With 0 bases removed from V and 2 bases from J, the gap between germline ends came to 9 bases. The CDR3 is 14 amino acids. The CDR3 region has the DNA TGTGCCAGCAGCGTAGAAGTAACAGCCTACGAGCAGTACTTC. Translated: CASSVEVTAYEQYF.

V usage is TRBV27 and J usage is TRBJ2-7; 9 bases align to TRBD1. Germline trimming cut 8 bases from V and 2 bases from J; bases unmatched to any gene: 13. Looked up from germline, CDR1 is MNHEY and CDR2 is SMNVEV (reference sequence). This CDR3 region has 16 residues. As DNA, the CDR3 is TGTGCCAGCCTACCCGAGCTTACAGGGGGCACCTACGAGCAGTACTTC. It specifies CASLPELTGGTYEQYF.

The chain recombines TRBV6-6 with TRBJ2-7; 7 positions match TRBD1. Germline values: CDR1 MNHNY, CDR2 SVGAGI (reference sequence). V was pared by 0 bases and J by 3 bases, with 5 bases of the junction left unmatched. This CDR3 is 15 amino acids long. The CDR3 bases are TGTGCCAGCAGTTACTCGGGACAGCGTGACTACGAGCAGTACTTC. It yields the protein CASSYSGQRDYEQYF.

The CDR3: CASSRGGLAAYEQYF. CDR3 nucleotides: TGTGCCAGCAGCCGCGGGGGACTAGCGGCTTACGAGCAGTACTTC. The V and J genes are TRBV5-8 and TRBJ2-7, with TRBD2 matching 11 bases. J was trimmed by 4 bases and V by 4 bases; bases with no gene match: 7. The CDR3 runs to 15 residues. Germline-derived CDR1 and CDR2 are SGHTS and YDEGEE.

This rearrangement joins TRBV7-2 to TRBJ2-3; the match to TRBD2 covers 15 bases. CDR1 SGHTA and CDR2 FQGNSA come from the germline V gene. J was trimmed by 8 bases and V by 5 bases; bases with no gene match: 14. The CDR3 loop spans 18 amino acids. CDR3 amino acids: CASSLVGLAGGPAGTQYF. CDR3 nucleotide sequence: TGTGCCAGCAGCCTAGTGGGACTAGCGGGGGGCCCGGCGGGTACGCAGTATTTT.